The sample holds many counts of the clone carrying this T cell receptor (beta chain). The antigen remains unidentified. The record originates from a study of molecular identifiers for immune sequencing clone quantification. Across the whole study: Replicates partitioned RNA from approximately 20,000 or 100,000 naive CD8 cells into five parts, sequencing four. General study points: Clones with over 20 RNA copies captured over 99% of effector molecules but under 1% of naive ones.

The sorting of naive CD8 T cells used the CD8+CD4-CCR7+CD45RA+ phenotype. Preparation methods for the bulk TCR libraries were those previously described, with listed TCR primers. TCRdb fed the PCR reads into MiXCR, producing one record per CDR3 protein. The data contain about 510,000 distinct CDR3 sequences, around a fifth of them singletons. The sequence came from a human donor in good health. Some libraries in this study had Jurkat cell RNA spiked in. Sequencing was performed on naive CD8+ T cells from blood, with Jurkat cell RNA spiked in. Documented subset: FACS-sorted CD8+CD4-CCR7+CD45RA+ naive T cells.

The CDR3 sequence is CASSKARGAAPYNEQFF. Here the CDR3 DNA reads TGTGCCAGCAGCAAAGCACGGGGAGCGGCCCCCTACAATGAGCAGTTCTTC. This chain links TRBV21-1 with TRBJ2-1; TRBD2, the D gene given by the table, was not confirmed from the DNA. TRBV21-1 is given as a pseudogene. The CDR3 totals 17 residues.